These T cell receptor beta chains were read from a single sample in a study of cytomegalovirus exposure and HLA in healthy donors. Here immunoSEQ multiplex PCR was the method, and the copy in TCRdb shows in-frame clones only, minus some. This table holds fewer than 150,000 clones, 80% found once. Specimen: PBMCs. These receptors all come from a man younger than 45 in good health and CMV-seronegative. CDR3s include the opening cysteine and the closing phenylalanine or tryptophan. The order of the fields is D gene, J gene, clone size, V gene, CDR3 protein, CDR3 DNA. D genes are given only for firm matches. Expanded clones are given a class, and other clones once, few, many or no size at all.

D: NA; J: TRBJ2-7; size: once; V: TRBV10-3; CDR3: CAISRQGNSYEQYF; DNA: TGTGCCATCAGTAGGCAGGGGAACTCCTACGAGCAGTACTTC
D: NA; J: TRBJ1-2; size: NA; V: TRBV19; CDR3: CASSIPLRGAANYGYTF; DNA: TGTGCCAGTAGTATCCCCCTCCGGGGGGCAGCTAACTATGGCTACACCTTC
D: NA; J: TRBJ1-2; size: NA; V: TRBV9; CDR3: CASSVGLTSGDGYTF; DNA: TGTGCCAGCAGCGTAGGGTTGACGTCCGGGGATGGCTACACCTTC
D: TRBD2; J: TRBJ2-7; size: NA; V: TRBV4-1; CDR3: CASSREGTSGYEQYF; DNA: TGCGCCAGCAGCCGAGAGGGGACTAGCGGATACGAGCAGTACTTC
D: NA; J: TRBJ1-5; size: NA; V: TRBV19; CDR3: CASSIWAVNSNQPQHF; DNA: TGTGCCAGTAGTATATGGGCAGTCAATAGCAATCAGCCCCAGCATTTT
D: TRBD1; J: TRBJ2-1; size: NA; V: TRBV5-4; CDR3: CASSLWTGGGNEQFF; DNA: TGTGCCAGCAGCTTGTGGACAGGGGGCGGCAATGAGCAGTTCTTC
D: TRBD1; J: TRBJ2-7; size: NA; V: TRBV28; CDR3: CASRETGPTYEQYF; DNA: TGTGCCAGCAGGGAGACAGGGCCTACCTACGAGCAGTACTTC
D: NA; J: TRBJ2-1; size: NA; V: TRBV27; CDR3: CASRIKLKSSYNEQFF; DNA: TGTGCCAGCAGAATTAAACTCAAGAGCTCCTACAATGAGCAGTTCTTC
D: NA; J: TRBJ1-2; size: NA; V: TRBV6-1; CDR3: CASSLGATTRGYTF; DNA: TGTGCCAGCAGTCTGGGGGCCACAACAAGAGGCTACACCTTC
D: NA; J: TRBJ2-3; size: NA; V: TRBV19; CDR3: CASSPPGSTDTQYF; DNA: TGTGCCAGTAGCCCCCCGGGGAGTACAGATACGCAGTATTTT
D: NA; J: TRBJ2-1; size: NA; V: TRBV29-1; CDR3: CSVTSDRPKDLYEQFF; DNA: TGCAGCGTTACCTCCGACAGACCCAAAGACCTCTATGAGCAGTTCTTC